A selection of T cell receptor beta chains follows, all from one sample in a study of blood T cell repertoires in COVID-19. The table came from immunoSEQ multiplex PCR; TCRdb's copy has only in-frame clones and leaves some out. The sample contains about 70,000 clones, roughly 90% of which appear only once. Sequencing used peripheral blood. Source of these receptors: a human donor in a cohort sampled during active COVID-19. The CDR3 runs from the conserved cysteine through the conserved F or W. The D gene is left open where the match is weak. The size of a clone is reported for some rows only, either as once, few or many, or as a class for expanded clones.

abundance	v_gene	d_gene	j_gene	CDR3aa	CDR3nt
.	TRBV2	.	TRBJ1-1	CASSEREANTEAFF	TGTGCCAGCAGTGAAAGGGAGGCGAACACTGAAGCTTTCTTT
.	TRBV28	.	TRBJ2-2	CASSLAGASTGELFF	TGTGCCAGCAGTTTGGCAGGGGCAAGCACCGGGGAGCTGTTTTTT
.	TRBV18	.	TRBJ2-2	CASSPKEGPGELFF	TGTGCCAGCTCCCCGAAGGAGGGCCCCGGGGAGCTGTTTTTT
once	TRBV12-3/TRBV12-4	.	TRBJ1-6	CASTQGSNSPLHF	TGTGCCAGCACACAGGGAAGCAATTCACCCCTCCACTTT
.	TRBV7-9	TRBD1	TRBJ1-1	CASSTPAQGWNTEAFF	TGTGCCAGCAGCACCCCGGCACAGGGGTGGAACACTGAAGCTTTCTTT
once	TRBV28	.	TRBJ2-7	CASDSPAENHYEQYF	TGTGCCAGCGATTCACCGGCGGAAAACCACTACGAGCAGTACTTC
.	TRBV10-3	.	TRBJ1-2	CAISDKQGNGYTF	TGTGCCATCAGTGACAAGCAGGGAAACGGCTACACCTTC
.	TRBV3-1/TRBV3-2	.	TRBJ2-7	CASSQESRGDLHEQYF	TGTGCCAGCAGCCAAGAAAGTAGGGGCGATCTTCACGAGCAGTACTTC
few	TRBV27	TRBD1	TRBJ1-2	CASRPGGGYGYTF	TGTGCCAGCAGGCCAGGGGGCGGCTATGGCTACACCTTC
.	TRBV25-1	TRBD1	TRBJ2-7	CASSEDRGSSYEQYF	TGTGCCAGCAGTGAGGACAGGGGGAGCTCCTACGAGCAGTACTTC
.	TRBV27	.	TRBJ2-1	CASSPGLYNEQFF	TGTGCCAGCAGTCCCGGTCTTTACAATGAGCAGTTCTTC
.	TRBV11-1	TRBD2	TRBJ2-5	CASSSSGRAGETQYF	TGTGCCAGCAGCTCTAGCGGGAGGGCGGGAGAGACCCAGTACTTC
.	TRBV19	TRBD1	TRBJ2-7	CASSSRDRAANEQYF	TGTGCCAGTAGTTCTCGGGACAGGGCCGCTAACGAGCAGTACTTC
.	TRBV5-4	TRBD2	TRBJ2-3	CASSFGGSEDTQYF	TGTGCCAGCAGCTTCGGCGGGAGTGAAGATACGCAGTATTTT
few	TRBV5-4	TRBD2	TRBJ2-3	CASRRLAGGPDGTDTQYF	TGTGCCAGCAGGAGACTAGCGGGAGGGCCGGATGGCACAGATACGCAGTATTTT